This TCR beta chain is from a study of T cell repertoires in cytomegalovirus infection. Study details: Shared public TCR beta signatures pointed to both CMV infection and a matching HLA type. Study observations and caveats: In two of eight donors, the top clonotype was HLA-C-restricted CMV-specific.

This clonotype was recorded a few times. Its specificity is not known. Trimming stripped 8 bases from V and 3 bases from J, with 19 bases between. Germline loops: CDR1 MDHEN, CDR2 SYDVKM. The CDR3 is made up of 15 amino acids. Each CDR3 protein is one row after TCRdb ran MiXCR on the reads. This sample has some 590,000 distinct CDR3 sequences, with about 39% found just once. The clonotype was recovered from a human donor in good health (CMV status not recorded). Some clones in this sample may be carry-over from other donors' samples. The genes are TRBV28 and TRBJ1-1; the D is unclear. The material was cultured PBMCs, obtained from culture after CMV antigen stimulation. Written as DNA, the CDR3 is TGTGCCAGCGGACCTGTGGCCTGGGAGGACACTGAAGCTTTCTTT. Protein sequence: CASGPVAWEDTEAFF.